This is a list of T cell receptor beta chains from one sample in a study of blood T cell repertoires in COVID-19. Profiling relied on immunoSEQ multiplex PCR, and the TCRdb table lists in-frame clones only, not all of them. The top ten hold around an eighth of the sample, which has under 450,000 clones, about 91% seen once. The source material was peripheral blood. These receptors were taken from a woman between 50 and 59 years old with COVID-19, enrolled during active disease. CDR3s include the opening cysteine and the closing phenylalanine or tryptophan. D genes are given only for firm matches. The listing skips clone size in some rows; elsewhere it reads once, few, many or a size class.

D gene	V gene	J gene	clone size	CDR3 protein	CDR3 DNA
-	TRBV7-9	TRBJ1-2	few	CASSSVDYGYTF	TGTGCCAGCAGTTCCGTCGACTATGGCTACACCTTC
-	TRBV10-3	TRBJ2-7	-	CAISSDWEVYEQYF	TGTGCCATCAGCTCGGACTGGGAGGTCTACGAGCAGTACTTC
-	TRBV5-6	TRBJ1-2	-	CASSLGQVNYGYTF	TGTGCCAGCAGCTTGGGACAGGTTAACTATGGCTACACCTTC
TRBD1	TRBV28	TRBJ1-4	-	CASSDPGTGDREKLFF	TGTGCCAGCAGTGACCCCGGGACAGGGGACAGGGAAAAACTGTTTTTT
-	TRBV27	TRBJ2-7	few	CASSFGGTVNEQYF	TGTGCCAGCAGTTTTGGCGGGACAGTCAACGAGCAGTACTTC
-	TRBV10-3	TRBJ2-7	-	CAISELSYEQYF	TGTGCCATCAGTGAGTTGTCTTACGAGCAGTACTTC
TRBD2	TRBV5-5	TRBJ2-3	-	CASSFLAGTDTQYF	TGTGCCAGCAGCTTCCTAGCGGGCACAGATACGCAGTATTTT
TRBD1	TRBV9	TRBJ1-2	-	CASSGDRGSYTF	TGTGCCAGCAGCGGAGACAGGGGATCCTACACCTTC
TRBD2	TRBV7-9	TRBJ2-3	-	CASSRRGGAGTDTQYF	TGTGCCAGCAGCCGCCGGGGAGGGGCTGGAACAGATACGCAGTATTTT
TRBD2	TRBV6-5	TRBJ2-1	-	CASRAGLAGEKEQFF	TGTGCCAGCAGGGCGGGACTAGCGGGGGAAAAAGAGCAGTTCTTC
TRBD1	TRBV7-3	TRBJ1-2	-	CASSPTGGVRQGFGYTF	TGTGCCAGCAGCCCGACAGGGGGGGTTAGACAGGGGTTTGGCTACACCTTC
-	TRBV4-1	TRBJ1-6	-	CASSHRTANSPLHF	TGCGCCAGCAGCCACCGGACAGCTAATTCACCCCTCCACTTT
TRBD1	TRBV5-4	TRBJ2-1	-	CASSRDSSYNEQFF	TGTGCCAGCAGTCGGGACAGCTCCTACAATGAGCAGTTCTTC
TRBD1	TRBV29-1	TRBJ1-2	-	CSAWTGAIYTF	TGCAGCGCCTGGACAGGGGCGATCTACACCTTC
-	TRBV5-5	TRBJ2-2	-	CASSQGQNTGELFF	TGTGCCAGCAGCCAGGGACAGAACACCGGGGAGCTGTTTTTT
-	TRBV6-1	TRBJ1-5	-	CASSESIPTSNQPQHF	TGTGCCAGCAGTGAATCTATCCCTACTAGCAATCAGCCCCAGCATTTT
TRBD1	TRBV2	TRBJ2-3	-	CASNQGVIDTQYF	TGTGCCAGCAACCAGGGGGTAATAGATACGCAGTATTTT
-	TRBV15	TRBJ1-2	-	CATSREAGATGGYTF	TGTGCCACCAGCAGAGAGGCGGGGGCAACGGGCGGCTACACCTTC
-	TRBV25-1	TRBJ2-2	many	CASSEFETTYTGELFF	TGTGCCAGCAGTGAATTCGAGACAACTTACACCGGGGAGCTGTTTTTT
-	TRBV5-6	TRBJ1-5	-	CASSLDLTGNQPQHF	TGTGCCAGCAGCTTGGACCTGACTGGCAATCAGCCCCAGCATTTT
-	TRBV9	TRBJ1-2	once	CASSPGGQGYGYTF	TGTGCCAGCAGCCCCGGGGGGCAGGGCTATGGCTACACCTTC
-	TRBV30	TRBJ1-2	-	CAWSRAIPKDYGYTF	TGTGCCTGGAGTCGAGCTATACCGAAAGATTATGGCTACACCTTC
-	TRBV19	TRBJ1-1	-	CASSIDNESTEAFF	TGTGCCAGTAGTATAGATAATGAGAGCACTGAAGCTTTCTTT
-	TRBV5-6	TRBJ2-7	-	CASSSDLAYEQYF	TGTGCCAGCAGCTCCGACTTGGCCTACGAGCAGTACTTC
TRBD1	TRBV19	TRBJ2-6	-	CASSIDLGQGTGANVLTF	TGTGCCAGTAGTATAGATCTGGGACAGGGAACTGGGGCCAACGTCCTGACTTTC
-	TRBV7-2	TRBJ1-1	-	CASSLWAMNTEAFF	TGTGCCAGCAGCTTATGGGCCATGAACACTGAAGCTTTCTTT
TRBD2	TRBV7-2	TRBJ2-3	-	CASSSTSGGSHTQYF	TGTGCCAGCAGCTCTACTAGCGGGGGTTCCCATACGCAGTATTTT
-	TRBV6-1	TRBJ1-5	few	CASSEAWAGVGNQPQHF	TGTGCCAGCAGTGAAGCTTGGGCAGGGGTAGGCAATCAGCCCCAGCATTTT
-	TRBV4-2	TRBJ1-2	-	CASSQVPKDTSYGYTF	TGTGCCAGCAGCCAAGTCCCGAAGGACACCTCCTATGGCTACACCTTC
TRBD1	TRBV5-1	TRBJ2-7	-	CASSLGTGGYEQYF	TGCGCCAGCAGCTTAGGGACAGGGGGGTACGAGCAGTACTTC
-	TRBV29-1	TRBJ2-5	-	CSVERNGGGQETQYF	TGCAGCGTTGAACGGAACGGGGGGGGACAGGAGACCCAGTACTTC
TRBD1	TRBV5-1	TRBJ1-1	-	CASSIGQGNTEAFF	TGCGCCAGCAGCATCGGACAGGGGAACACTGAAGCTTTCTTT
TRBD1	TRBV2	TRBJ2-7	-	CASSDGQGAVEQYF	TGTGCCAGCAGCGACGGACAGGGGGCGGTCGAGCAGTACTTC
-	TRBV5-6	TRBJ2-6	-	CASSLGVGANVLTF	TGTGCCAGCAGCTTAGGGGTTGGGGCCAACGTCCTGACTTTC
-	TRBV27	TRBJ2-7	-	CASVTQGGEQYF	TGTGCCAGCGTAACCCAGGGTGGCGAGCAGTACTTC
-	TRBV5-6	TRBJ1-6	-	CASSSGLPSSPLHF	TGTGCCAGCAGCTCGGGACTTCCGAGTTCACCCCTCCACTTT
TRBD1	TRBV19	TRBJ2-7	-	CASSIGQGSSYEQYF	TGTGCCAGTAGTATTGGACAGGGGAGCTCCTACGAGCAGTACTTC
-	TRBV11-2	TRBJ1-2	-	CASSLGTMSFYGYTF	TGTGCCAGCAGCTTAGGAACCATGAGCTTTTATGGCTACACCTTC
TRBD1	TRBV29-1	TRBJ1-1	few	CSAALDRVRGEAFF	TGCAGCGCCGCTTTGGACAGGGTAAGAGGTGAAGCTTTCTTT
TRBD1	TRBV5-4	TRBJ1-1	once	CASSLIEGGPYNTEAFF	TGTGCCAGCAGCTTAATTGAAGGGGGCCCCTATAACACTGAAGCTTTCTTT